This TCR beta chain was captured in a study of human T cells and chemical hapten exposure. Study overall: Patch testing was performed with 0.01% DPC on the upper back, with reading at 6 days. Small volume differences among pooled libraries mainly caused per-sample TCR yield variation.

Time point of the sample: patch test 2, 6 weeks after DPC sensitization. Treatment defined: therapeutic diphenylcyclopropenone sensitization with weekly scalp DPC. Phlebotomy was performed prior to application of every patch test. TCRdb itself ran the RACE reads through MiXCR, one entry per CDR3 protein. Of tens of thousands of distinct CDR3 sequences in the sample, around 8.8% were seen once. Trimming left V 6 bases short and J 5 bases short, with 17 bases between. CDR1 and CDR2 (germline): MDHEN, SYDVKM. The CDR3 consists of 14 residues. The sample in question was whole blood, obtained in connection with sensitization to the hapten diphenylcyclopropenone (DPC). The sequence came from a woman aged 50 to 65 with alopecia areata. Some clones in this sample may be carry-over from other donors' samples. The chain has TRBV28 and TRBJ2-7; possibly TRBD1 for D (5 bases). The CDR3 region has the DNA TGTGCCAGCAGCCCCCGGCTCAGGGCCCACGAGCAGTACTTC. Protein sequence: CASSPRLRAHEQYF.